This entry is about one T cell receptor beta chain. This clonotype is a singleton in its sample. It lacks a known antigen. Base-call qualities are not available, and no considerably larger clone is one nucleotide away. One read is thin evidence. Donor-derived T-allo10 cells were described as specific for host alloantigens, anergic, and capable of alloantigen-specific suppression. The CDR3 measures 19 amino acids from cysteine to phenylalanine. Of all the DNA, just the CDR3 is kept, 57 bases in frame from base 1. Based on the germline V gene, the CDR1 and CDR2 sequences are SGDLS and YYNGEE. Germline trimming amounts to 4 bases on V and 0 bases on J, with 11 as the count of junction bases outside the gene matches. This entry belongs to a study of type 1 regulatory T cells (dated by TCRdb to about 2021). Background for the entire study: The study characterized an in vitro protocol that generated a Tr1-enriched, alloantigen-specific CD4 T cell product named T-allo10. Patients with hematological malignancies who were receiving allogeneic hematopoietic stem cell transplantation were the group in which T-allo10 was being clinically evaluated.

Instrument on record: Illumina MiSeq. The raw public reads went through TCRdb reprocessing: fastp at Q25, MiXCR clone calling, in-frame beta chains kept. Merged by CDR3 protein, the rows form single entries marked with the most common genes and DNA. Within this sample are 60,000 to 70,000 distinct CDR3 sequences, with around 63% of them counted one time only. 7.6% of the sample is held by the ten biggest clonotypes. The source material was cultured T cells, either the whole culture or a sorted T cell fraction (not recorded which). The cell subset or site label of this sample denotes: Tr1-enriched cell product generated in vitro against host alloantigens. The TCR comes from a human donor in good health. Recombination joined TRBV9 with TRBJ2-1; TRBD2 fits 12 bases in the junction. CDR3 region: CASSNGLAGPLSSYNEQFF. The DNA sequence reads TGTGCCAGCAGCAATGGACTAGCGGGGCCCTTAAGCTCCTACAATGAGCAGTTCTTC.